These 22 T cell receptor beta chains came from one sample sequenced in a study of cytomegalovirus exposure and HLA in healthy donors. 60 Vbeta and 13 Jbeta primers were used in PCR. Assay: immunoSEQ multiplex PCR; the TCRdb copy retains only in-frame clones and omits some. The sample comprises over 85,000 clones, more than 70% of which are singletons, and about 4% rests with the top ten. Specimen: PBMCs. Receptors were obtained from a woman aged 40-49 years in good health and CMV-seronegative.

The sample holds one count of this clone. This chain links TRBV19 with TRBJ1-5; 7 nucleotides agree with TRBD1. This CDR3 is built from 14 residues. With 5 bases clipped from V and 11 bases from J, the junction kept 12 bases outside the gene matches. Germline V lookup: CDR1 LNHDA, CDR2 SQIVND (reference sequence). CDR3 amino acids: CASSSGQLLRAQHF. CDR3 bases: TGTGCCAGTAGTTCGGGACAGCTCCTTAGGGCCCAGCATTTT.

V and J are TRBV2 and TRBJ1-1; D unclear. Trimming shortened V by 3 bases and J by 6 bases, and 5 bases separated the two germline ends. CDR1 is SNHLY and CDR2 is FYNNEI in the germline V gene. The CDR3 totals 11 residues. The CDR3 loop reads CASSDRAEAFF. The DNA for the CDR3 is TGTGCCAGCAGTGATCGCGCTGAAGCTTTCTTT.

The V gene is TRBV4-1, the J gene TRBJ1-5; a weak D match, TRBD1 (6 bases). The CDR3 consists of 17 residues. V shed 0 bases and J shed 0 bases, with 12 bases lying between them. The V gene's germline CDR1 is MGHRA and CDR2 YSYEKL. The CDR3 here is CASSQEGAGASNQPQHF. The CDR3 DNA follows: TGCGCCAGCAGCCAAGAAGGGGCAGGGGCTAGCAATCAGCCCCAGCATTTT.

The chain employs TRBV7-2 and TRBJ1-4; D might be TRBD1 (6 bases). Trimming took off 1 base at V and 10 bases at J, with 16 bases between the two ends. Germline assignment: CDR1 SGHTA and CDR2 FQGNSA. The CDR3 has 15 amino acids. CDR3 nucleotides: TGTGCCAGCAGCTTAGGGCTGACAGGAAGGGGAAAACTGTTTTTT. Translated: CASSLGLTGRGKLFF.

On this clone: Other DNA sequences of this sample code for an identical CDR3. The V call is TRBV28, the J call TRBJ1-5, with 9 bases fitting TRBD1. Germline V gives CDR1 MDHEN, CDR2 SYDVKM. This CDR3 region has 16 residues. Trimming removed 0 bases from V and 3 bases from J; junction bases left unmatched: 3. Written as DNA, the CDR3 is TGTGCCAGCAGTTTATGGGGACAGGGCTTCAATCAGCCCCAGCATTTT. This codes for CASSLWGQGFNQPQHF. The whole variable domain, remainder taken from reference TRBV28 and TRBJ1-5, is DVKVTQSSRYLVKRTGEKVFLECVQDMDHENMFWYRQDPGLGLRLIYFSYDVKMKEKGDIPEGYSVSREKKERFSLILESASTNQTSMYLCASSLWGQGFNQPQHFGDGTRLSIL.

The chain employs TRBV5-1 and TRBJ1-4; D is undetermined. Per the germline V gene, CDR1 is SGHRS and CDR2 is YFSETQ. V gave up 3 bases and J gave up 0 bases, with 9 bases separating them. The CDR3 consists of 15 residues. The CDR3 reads CASSSELATNEKLFF. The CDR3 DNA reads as TGCGCCAGCAGCTCGGAGCTTGCAACTAATGAAAAACTGTTTTTT.

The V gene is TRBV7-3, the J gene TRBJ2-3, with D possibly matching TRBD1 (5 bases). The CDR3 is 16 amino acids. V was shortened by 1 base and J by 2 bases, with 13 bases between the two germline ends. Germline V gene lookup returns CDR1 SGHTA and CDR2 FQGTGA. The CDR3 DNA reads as TGTGCCAGCAGCTTAATGGGGCAGGGCAACACAGATACGCAGTATTTT. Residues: CASSLMGQGNTDTQYF.

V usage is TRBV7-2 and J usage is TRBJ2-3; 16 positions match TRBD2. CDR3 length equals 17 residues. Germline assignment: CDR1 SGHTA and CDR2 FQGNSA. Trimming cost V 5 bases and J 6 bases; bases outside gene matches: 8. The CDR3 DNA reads TGTGCCAGCAGCCTATCCGGGACTAGCGGGGGGGGTGATACGCAGTATTTT. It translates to CASSLSGTSGGGDTQYF.

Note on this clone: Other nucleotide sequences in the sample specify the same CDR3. The CDR3 DNA reads as TGCGCCAGCAGCCAAGGACAGGTACAGCCCCAGCATTTT. It encodes CASSQGQVQPQHF. The gene calls are TRBV4-1 and TRBJ1-5, with D possibly being TRBD1 (6 bases). CDR1 and CDR2 (germline): MGHRA, YSYEKL. This CDR3 region has 13 residues. V was clipped by 1 base and J by 7 bases, with 8 bases between them.

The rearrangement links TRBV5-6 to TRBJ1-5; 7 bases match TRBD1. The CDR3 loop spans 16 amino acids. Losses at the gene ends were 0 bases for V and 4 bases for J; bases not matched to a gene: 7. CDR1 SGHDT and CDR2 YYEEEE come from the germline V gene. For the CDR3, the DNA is TGTGCCAGCAGCTTGGGCACAGGGGAACGGAATCAGCCCCAGCATTTT. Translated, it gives CASSLGTGERNQPQHF.

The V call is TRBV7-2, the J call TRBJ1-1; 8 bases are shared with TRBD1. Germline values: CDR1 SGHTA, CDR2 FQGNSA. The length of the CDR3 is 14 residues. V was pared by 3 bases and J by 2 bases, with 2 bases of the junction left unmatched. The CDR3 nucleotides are TGTGCCAGCAGCTTGGGACAGGTTAACACTGAAGCTTTCTTT. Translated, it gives CASSLGQVNTEAFF.

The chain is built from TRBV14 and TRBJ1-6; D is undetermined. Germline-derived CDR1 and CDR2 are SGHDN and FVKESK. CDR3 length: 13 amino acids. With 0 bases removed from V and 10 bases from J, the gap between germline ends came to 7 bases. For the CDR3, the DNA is TGTGCCAGCAGCCAAGATGTAATCTCACCCCTCCACTTT. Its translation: CASSQDVISPLHF.

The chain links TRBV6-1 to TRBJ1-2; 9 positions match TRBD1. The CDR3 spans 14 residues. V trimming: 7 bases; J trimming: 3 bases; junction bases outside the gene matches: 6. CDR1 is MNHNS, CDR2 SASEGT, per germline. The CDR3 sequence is CASMGDRAYYGYTF. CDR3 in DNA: TGTGCCAGCATGGGGGACAGGGCGTACTATGGCTACACCTTC.

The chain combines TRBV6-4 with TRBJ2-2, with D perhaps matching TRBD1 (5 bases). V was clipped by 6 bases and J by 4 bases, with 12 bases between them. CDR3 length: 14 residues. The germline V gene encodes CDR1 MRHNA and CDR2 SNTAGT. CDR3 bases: TGTGCCAGCAGCAATGGGGCCGGCACCGGGGAGCTGTTTTTT. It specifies CASSNGAGTGELFF.

The DNA of the CDR3 is TGCGCCAGCAGCCAAGTGGTCCTAGCGGGGCCCTCTTACAATGAGCAGTTCTTC. Encoded protein: CASSQVVLAGPSYNEQFF. V gene TRBV4-1 combines with J gene TRBJ2-1; 9 bases line up with TRBD2. Germline V gene data show CDR1 as MGHRA and CDR2 as YSYEKL. The V segment lost 1 base and the J segment 4 bases; nucleotides outside the gene matches: 11. The CDR3 covers 18 residues.

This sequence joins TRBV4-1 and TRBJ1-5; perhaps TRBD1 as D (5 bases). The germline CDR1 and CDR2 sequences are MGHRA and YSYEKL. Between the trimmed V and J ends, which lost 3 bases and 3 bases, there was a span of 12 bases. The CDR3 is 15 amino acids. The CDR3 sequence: CASSQVGGSNQPQHF. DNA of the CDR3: TGCGCCAGCAGCCAGGTCGGGGGGTCCAATCAGCCCCAGCATTTT.

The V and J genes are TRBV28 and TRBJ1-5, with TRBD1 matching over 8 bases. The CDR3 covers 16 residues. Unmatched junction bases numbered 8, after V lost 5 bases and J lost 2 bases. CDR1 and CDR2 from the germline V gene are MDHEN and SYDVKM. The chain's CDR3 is CASSPLGQGRNQPQHF. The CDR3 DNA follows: TGTGCCAGCAGTCCGCTCGGACAGGGCCGCAATCAGCCCCAGCATTTT.

CDR3 region: CASVGQGVSQPQHF. The CDR3 DNA reads TGTGCCAGCGTGGGACAGGGGGTAAGTCAGCCCCAGCATTTT. The chain is built from TRBV19 and TRBJ1-5; 11 nucleotides line up with TRBD1. The junction had 7 bases not matched to a gene; V was cut back by 9 bases and J by 6 bases. The CDR3 extends over 14 amino acids. The V gene's germline CDR1 is LNHDA and CDR2 SQIVND (reference sequence).

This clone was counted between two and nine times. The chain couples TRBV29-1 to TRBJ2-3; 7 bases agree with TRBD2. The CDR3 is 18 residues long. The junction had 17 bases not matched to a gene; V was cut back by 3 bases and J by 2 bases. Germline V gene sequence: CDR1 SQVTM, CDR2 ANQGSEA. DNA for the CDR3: TGCAGCGTTGATCCGCCAACCCCGGAGCGGGGTAACACAGATACGCAGTATTTT. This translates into CSVDPPTPERGNTDTQYF.

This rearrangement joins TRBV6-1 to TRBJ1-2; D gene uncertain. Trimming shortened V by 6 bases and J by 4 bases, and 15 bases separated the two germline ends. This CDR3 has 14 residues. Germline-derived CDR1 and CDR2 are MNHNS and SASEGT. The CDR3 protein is CASRTGSEGYGYTF. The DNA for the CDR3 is TGTGCCAGCAGGACCGGTTCGGAGGGCTATGGCTACACCTTC.

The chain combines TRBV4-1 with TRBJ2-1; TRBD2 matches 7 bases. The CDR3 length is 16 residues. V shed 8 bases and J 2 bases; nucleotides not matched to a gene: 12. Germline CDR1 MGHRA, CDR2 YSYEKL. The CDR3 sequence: CASHKDVGLPYNEQFF. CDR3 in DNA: TGCGCCAGCCATAAGGACGTGGGACTACCCTACAATGAGCAGTTCTTC.

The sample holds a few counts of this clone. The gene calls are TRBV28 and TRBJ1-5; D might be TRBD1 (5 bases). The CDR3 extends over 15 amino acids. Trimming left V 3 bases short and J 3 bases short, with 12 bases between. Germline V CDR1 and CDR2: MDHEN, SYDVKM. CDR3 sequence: CASSFDRHDNQPQHF. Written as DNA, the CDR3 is TGTGCCAGCAGTTTTGACAGACATGACAATCAGCCCCAGCATTTT.